The sequence of this TCR beta chain was determined in a study of T cell responses to AZD1222 COVID-19 vaccine. Study outcomes and limitations: The donor group comprised mostly white British people and more females; the analysis possibly underestimated clonal diversity. Two doses of AZD1222 preceded a rise in Spike-specific TCR breadth and depth. Sampling that yielded the repertoires occurred only after the peak T cell response.

Method: immunoSEQ multiplex PCR; TCRdb's copy keeps in-frame clones and lacks some. Altogether roughly 170,000 clones are present, roughly 94% being singletons, with the ten largest covering about 1.5%. Germline V gives CDR1 SGHRS, CDR2 YFSETQ. Trimming took 5 bases from V and 3 from J, leaving 14 bases between them. CDR3 length: 14 amino acids. This clone is a singleton in its sample. Its specificity is not known. This chain links TRBV5-1 with TRBJ1-1, with D hard to call. This TCR was sampled from an adult who received the AZD1222 COVID-19 vaccine. Here the sequenced sample was peripheral blood, taken 28 days after the second AZD1222 dose. The CDR3 nucleotides are TGCGCCAGCAGAGACCCCCGCCGGGACACTGAAGCTTTCTTT. Translating gives CASRDPRRDTEAFF.